This T cell receptor (beta chain) was documented in a study of blood T cell repertoires in COVID-19. Germline loops: CDR1 LGHDT, CDR2 YNNKEL (reference sequence). The CDR3 length is 14 residues. V was cut by 2 bases and J by 8 bases, with 13 bases left in between. The repertoire was sequenced with immunoSEQ multiplex PCR; TCRdb's copy has only in-frame clones and lacks some. The sample has 30,000 to 40,000 clones, around 83% seen once. The receptor was derived from a man in his 60s with active or convalescent COVID-19. The chain recombines TRBV3-1 (or the pseudogene TRBV3-2) with TRBJ1-3; maybe TRBD1 (5 bases). The sequenced sample consisted of peripheral blood. The CDR3 DNA reads TGTGCCAGCAGCCAATTTATCAGGGCCGACACCATATATTTT. Amino acid sequence: CASSQFIRADTIYF.